The clone carrying this TCR beta chain was found many times. The target antigen is unknown. CDR1 GTSNPN and CDR2 SVGIG come from the germline V gene (reference sequence). The germline V and J ends were trimmed by 0 bases and 5 bases, with 7 bases remaining between them. The CDR3 is 12 residues long. Unique molecular identifiers tagged individual cDNA molecules. TCRdb reanalysed the 5' RACE reads using MiXCR and keeps one entry per CDR3 protein. Seen here are about 40,000 distinct CDR3 sequences, less than 6.5% observed once, and the top ten hold 6%. These data belong to a study of early T cells in non-severe SARS-CoV-2 infection. Study overall: Chains from this unsorted whole-blood bulk RNA could not be paired. Findings of the study overall: There was a bias toward anti-spike CD8 responses in VDJdb matching, which missed private and CD4 specificities.

Source: whole blood, taken at baseline. The genes are TRBV30 and TRBJ1-1; D is uncertain. This receptor was taken from an adult who was a healthcare worker with PCR-confirmed SARS-CoV-2 infection or an uninfected control (not recorded which). Written as DNA, the CDR3 is TGTGCCTGGAGTGTACCCGGGACTGAAGCTTTCTTT. It yields the protein CAWSVPGTEAFF.